These 29 T cell receptor beta chains came from one sample sequenced in a study of blood T cells in healthy people across ages. Using a J-beta primer mix together with a sample-barcoded 5' primer, a second PCR was run for roughly 6 to 12 cycles. MiXCR, run by TCRdb on the 5' RACE reads, gives a single entry per CDR3 protein. The sample lists fewer than 2,000,000 distinct CDR3 sequences; about two fifths were seen once. The sequencing input was blood. The receptor set was obtained from a human donor in good health.

V is TRBV27 and J is TRBJ1-4, with D possibly matching TRBD1 (5 bases). V was shortened by 1 base and J by 5 bases, with 8 bases between the two germline ends. There are 14 residues in the CDR3. Germline V gene lookup returns CDR1 MNHEY and CDR2 SMNVEV (reference sequence). DNA for the CDR3: TGTGCCAGCAGTTTATTAGGGGCGAATGAAAAACTGTTTTTT. Translation: CASSLLGANEKLFF.

This clonotype was counted only a few times. This chain links TRBV6-2 or TRBV6-3 with TRBJ2-5; D not resolved. This CDR3 has 14 residues. Germline lookup yields CDR1 MNHEY and CDR2 SVGEGT. With 4 bases removed from V and 5 bases from J, the gap between germline ends came to 14 bases. The CDR3 DNA is TGTGCCAGCAGTTTTCCTGGCTCTAGGGAGACCCAGTACTTC. Encoded protein: CASSFPGSRETQYF.

This clonotype was counted only a few times. This rearrangement joins TRBV7-3 to TRBJ2-1; tentative D call: TRBD2 (5 bases). The V gene lost 2 bases and the J gene lost 6 bases, with 11 bases spanning the gap. Germline CDR1 reads SGHTA; CDR2 reads FQGTGA. The CDR3 has 14 residues. In DNA, the CDR3 is TGTGCCAGCAGCTTAGTTACGGGATCCAATGAGCAGTTCTTC. It encodes CASSLVTGSNEQFF.

On this clonotype: One end of the junction fails to match germline, which may point to a read error. This sequence joins TRBV5-1 and TRBJ2-7; D not resolved. This CDR3 contains 13 residues. Germline loops: CDR1 SGHRS, CDR2 YFSETQ. CDR3 in DNA: TGTGCCAGCAGCTTGGTCAGTAACTACGAGCAGTACTTC. This encodes CASSLVSNYEQYF.

This clonotype was counted only a few times. This chain connects TRBV15 to TRBJ1-1; the D gene is possibly TRBD1 (6 bases). Germline-derived CDR1 and CDR2 are LNHNV and YYDKDF (reference sequence). The CDR3 runs 18 residues. Between the trimmed V and J ends, which lost 0 bases and 2 bases, there was a span of 19 bases. The CDR3 reads CATSRDRGRGSKNTEAFF. In nucleotides, the CDR3 is TGTGCCACCAGCAGAGATCGGGGGCGGGGCAGCAAAAACACTGAAGCTTTCTTT.

V and J are TRBV28 and TRBJ1-5; a weak D match, TRBD1 (5 bases). The germline V gene has CDR1 MDHEN and CDR2 SYDVKM. The V and J ends lost 3 bases and 5 bases respectively, with 14 bases between them. The CDR3 is 15 amino acids. The CDR3 loop reads CASSFAGMDYQPQHF. CDR3 sequence (DNA): TGTGCCAGCAGTTTCGCAGGGATGGATTATCAGCCCCAGCATTTT.

The table lists this clonotype with a few counts. The chain joins TRBV5-1 to TRBJ2-7; weak D call: TRBD2 (6 bases). The V and J ends lost 5 bases and 0 bases respectively, with 15 bases between them. The CDR3 spans 15 residues. Per germline, CDR1 SGHRS and CDR2 YFSETQ. CDR3 bases: TGCGCCAGCAGTCGTTGGCCGGGGGACTCCTACGAGCAGTACTTC. It specifies CASSRWPGDSYEQYF.

Only a few counts were recorded for this clonotype. The gene calls are TRBV20-1 and TRBJ1-6; 7 bases are shared with TRBD1. The CDR3 is 17 residues long. The germline V gene encodes CDR1 DFQATT and CDR2 SNEGSKA (reference sequence). V shed 6 bases, J shed 8 bases, and the junction held 19 bases outside the gene matches. The CDR3 loop reads CSAKRGRGRLADSPLHF. The CDR3 region has the DNA TGCAGTGCGAAAAGGGGGCGCGGACGCCTGGCGGATTCACCCCTCCACTTT.

The V call is TRBV7-9, the J call TRBJ2-1; no clear D gene. The V end was cut by 1 base, the J end by 8 bases, with 21 bases between. CDR3 length equals 17 residues. Germline V lookup: CDR1 SEHNR, CDR2 FQNEAQ (reference sequence). CDR3 in amino acids: CASSLGRVVARIDEQFF. The CDR3 nucleotides read TGTGCCAGCAGCTTAGGTCGCGTAGTCGCAAGAATCGATGAGCAGTTCTTC.

This clonotype was seen many times. The rearrangement joins TRBV7-3 to TRBJ2-1, with D possibly TRBD2 on 6 matching bases. Looked up from germline, CDR1 is SGHTA and CDR2 is FQGTGA. V lost 3 bases to trimming and J lost 7 bases, with 10 bases between them. CDR3 length equals 13 residues. CDR3 sequence: CASSFGGMNEQFF. The CDR3 nucleotides read TGTGCCAGCAGCTTCGGGGGAATGAATGAGCAGTTCTTC.

This clonotype was recorded a few times. The chain joins TRBV6-1 to TRBJ1-1, with D possibly TRBD1 on 6 matching bases. The CDR3 contains 15 residues. CDR1 is MNHNS and CDR2 is SASEGT in the germline V gene. V was cut by 3 bases and J by 4 bases, with 15 bases left in between. The CDR3 reads CASSDAQGLGTEAFF. The CDR3 DNA is TGTGCCAGCAGTGATGCCCAGGGGTTGGGCACTGAAGCTTTCTTT.

The genes are TRBV11-2 and TRBJ1-2, with D possibly matching TRBD1 (6 bases). Germline CDR1 and CDR2: SGHAT and FQNNGV. The CDR3 covers 13 residues. The V gene lost 6 bases and the J gene lost 11 bases, with 19 bases spanning the gap. CDR3 DNA: TGTGCCAGCAGGTCCCTGGACAGTCCCGGTTACACCTTC. Translated, it gives CASRSLDSPGYTF. The full variable domain, completed using reference TRBV11-2 and TRBJ1-2, is EAGVAQSPRYKIIEKRQSVAFWCNPISGHATLYWYQQILGQGPKLLIQFQNNGVVDDSQLPKDRFSAERLKGVDSTLKIQPAKLEDSAVYLCASRSLDSPGYTFGSGTRLTVV.

The V and J genes are TRBV5-1 and TRBJ1-2; 9 bases align to TRBD1. With V trimmed by 4 bases and J by 3 bases, 7 bases remained unmatched. This CDR3 has 15 amino acids. The germline gives CDR1 SGHRS, CDR2 YFSETQ. The CDR3 DNA is TGCGCCAGCAGCCGGGGACAGGGAAAGGACTATGGCTACACCTTC. Translated, it gives CASSRGQGKDYGYTF. Full variable domain (remainder filled in from reference TRBV5-1 and TRBJ1-2): KAGVTQTPRYLIKTRGQQVTLSCSPISGHRSVSWYQQTPGQGLQFLFEYFSETQRNKGNFPGRFSGRQFSNSRSEMNVSTLELGDSALYLCASSRGQGKDYGYTFGSGTRLTVV.

This clonotype has just a few counts. The genes are TRBV12-5 and TRBJ2-3; tentatively, D is TRBD2 (6 bases). Trimming took off 1 base at V and 2 bases at J, with 7 bases between the two ends. The germline gives CDR1 LGHNT, CDR2 FRNRAP. The CDR3 runs to 14 residues. The CDR3 DNA sequence: TGTGCTAGTGGTTTGGGGGACTCCACAGATACGCAGTATTTT. Its protein product is CASGLGDSTDTQYF.

The chain recombines TRBV5-1 with TRBJ1-4; D perhaps matches TRBD1 (6 bases). Germline CDR1 reads SGHRS; CDR2 reads YFSETQ. The CDR3 has 16 residues. V lost 1 base and J 8 bases, leaving 18 bases between the germline ends. The CDR3 loop reads CASSLSMGGLGEKLFF. In nucleotides, the CDR3 is TGCGCCAGCAGCTTGAGTATGGGGGGCCTAGGAGAAAAACTGTTTTTT.

Worth noting for this clonotype: Compared with germline, one end of the junction differs, possibly owing to a read error. The chain employs TRBV7-8 and TRBJ2-3; 8 nucleotides align to TRBD2. CDR1 and CDR2 from the germline V gene are SGHVS and FQNEAQ. The CDR3 totals 16 residues. DNA of the CDR3: TGTGCCGGCAGCTTAGAGCCGGGACTAGTTTTCGATACGCAGTATTTT. Its translation: CAGSLEPGLVFDTQYF. The variable domain in full, with the rest retrieved from reference TRBV7-8 and TRBJ2-3, is GAGVSQSPRYKVAKRGQDVALRCDPISGHVSLFWYQQALGQGPEFLTYFQNEAQLDKSGLPSDRFFAERPEGSVSTLKIQRTQQEDSAVYLCAGSLEPGLVFDTQYFGPGTRLTVL.

This clonotype was seen a handful of times. The chain is built from TRBV6-1 and TRBJ2-5; TRBD2 is a possible D gene (5 bases). Germline CDR1 and CDR2: MNHNS and SASEGT. With 7 bases removed from V and 2 bases from J, the gap between germline ends came to 14 bases. The CDR3 has 14 amino acids. As DNA, the CDR3 is TGTGCCAGCACCGTGAACCGGAGGCAAGAGACCCAGTACTTC. It is translated as CASTVNRRQETQYF.

About this clonotype: At one of its ends the junction is not consistent with the germline gene, which may arise from a read error. V is TRBV29-1 and J is TRBJ2-1; TRBD1 matches 9 bases. Germline V gene data show CDR1 as SQVTM and CDR2 as ANQGSEA. The CDR3 totals 16 residues. CDR3 sequence (DNA): TGCAGTGTTGAAGAAACAGGGGGCGGAAGGGACAATGAGCAGTTCTTC. The encoded protein is CSVEETGGGRDNEQFF.

In this sample, this clonotype turned up a few times. V usage is TRBV5-8 and J usage is TRBJ1-2; 9 bases line up with TRBD1. This CDR3 comprises 14 residues. V lost 3 bases to trimming and J lost 4 bases; unmatched junction nucleotides: 4. In germline, CDR1 is SGHTS, CDR2 YDEGEE. CDR3 residues: CASSWKTGGYGYTF. In nucleotides, the CDR3 is TGTGCCAGCAGCTGGAAGACAGGGGGCTATGGCTACACCTTC. Drawing the rest from reference TRBV5-8 and TRBJ1-2, the complete variable domain is EAGVTQSPTHLIKTRGQQATLRCSPISGHTSVYWYQQALGLGLQFLLWYDEGEERNRGNFPPRFSGRQFPNYSSELNVNALELEDSALYLCASSWKTGGYGYTFGSGTRLTVV.

This rearrangement joins TRBV20-1 to TRBJ2-3; the match to TRBD2 covers 8 bases. CDR3 length: 14 residues. V was pared by 6 bases and J by 6 bases, with 11 bases of the junction left unmatched. In germline, CDR1 is DFQATT, CDR2 SNEGSKA (reference sequence). The CDR3 is CSAAHSGDVDTQYF. CDR3 bases: TGCAGTGCAGCCCATAGCGGGGATGTGGATACGCAGTATTTT.

In regard to this clonotype: Given the absence of the conserved phenylalanine or tryptophan at the CDR3 end, a read error is likely. The chain joins TRBV12-3 or TRBV12-4 to TRBJ1-2; unclear D gene. This CDR3 region has 14 residues. V lost 5 bases and J 2 bases, leaving 12 bases between the germline ends. The chain's CDR3 is CASSPDRQNYGYTV. CDR3 in DNA: TGTGCCAGCAGTCCCGATAGACAAAACTATGGCTACACCGTC.

This clonotype was observed at least ten times. V usage is TRBV6-6 and J usage is TRBJ2-1; D is unresolved. Trimming left V 8 bases short and J 8 bases short, with 16 bases between. Looked up from germline, CDR1 is MNHNY and CDR2 is SVGAGI (reference sequence). The CDR3 sequence is 13 residues long. The CDR3 DNA reads TGTGCCAGCCAAGCTCCTAATATCCATGAGCAGTTCTTC. It translates to CASQAPNIHEQFF.

The rearrangement links TRBV7-9 to TRBJ1-4; D remains unclear. Germline V CDR1 and CDR2: SEHNR, FQNEAQ (reference sequence). The CDR3 covers 15 residues. The ends were cut back, 5 bases at V and 4 bases at J, with 14 bases in the middle. The CDR3 here is CASSPPGRDNEKLFF. CDR3 nucleotide sequence: TGTGCCAGCAGCCCCCCTGGCCGAGATAATGAAAAACTGTTTTTT.

This clonotype was seen more than once but under ten times. The chain has TRBV2 and TRBJ1-2; D unresolved. The V end lost 9 bases, the J end lost 3 bases, and 17 bases lay between the germline ends. The CDR3 spans 14 residues. CDR1 and CDR2 from the germline V gene are SNHLY and FYNNEI. DNA for the CDR3: TGTGCCAGTTACAGCCGTCGTGGAGACTATGGCTACACCTTC. It specifies CASYSRRGDYGYTF.

This clonotype was observed a handful of times. In DNA, the CDR3 is TGCGCCAGCAGCTTCTTACTAGCGGGGGGCAACAATGAGCAGTTCTTC. Translating gives CASSFLLAGGNNEQFF. This sequence joins TRBV5-1 and TRBJ2-1; 12 nucleotides align to TRBD2. The CDR3 sequence is 16 residues long. V trimming: 2 bases; J trimming: 5 bases; junction bases outside the gene matches: 5. Germline V gene sequence: CDR1 SGHRS, CDR2 YFSETQ.

The sample holds a few counts of this clonotype. This chain links TRBV29-1 with TRBJ1-1; D is undetermined. V was shortened by 5 bases and J by 2 bases, with 3 bases between the two germline ends. The CDR3 runs 10 residues. Per germline, CDR1 SQVTM and CDR2 ANQGSEA. CDR3 sequence reads: CSVRNTEAFF. The CDR3 DNA reads TGCAGCGTTCGTAACACTGAAGCTTTCTTT.

The chain carries TRBV6-5 and TRBJ1-2; tentatively, D is TRBD1 (6 bases). Germline V gives CDR1 MNHEY, CDR2 SVGAGI. The V end lost 5 bases, the J end lost 0 bases, and 16 bases lay between the germline ends. The CDR3 sequence is 16 residues long. CDR3: CASSLLGGGPNYGYTF. The CDR3 DNA is TGTGCCAGCAGTCTTCTGGGGGGGGGCCCTAACTATGGCTACACCTTC.

This chain links TRBV6-2 or TRBV6-3 with TRBJ1-4; D unresolved. The germline V gene encodes CDR1 MNHEY and CDR2 SVGEGT. The CDR3 sequence is 13 residues long. The V gene lost 5 bases and the J gene lost 6 bases, with 10 bases spanning the gap. DNA of the CDR3: TGTGCCAGCAGTCTGGACGGCTATGAAAAACTGTTTTTT. Its protein product is CASSLDGYEKLFF.

This clonotype was recorded a few times. The chain links TRBV4-3 to TRBJ2-7; 7 bases agree with TRBD1. The J call is in doubt because the DNA end fits TRBJ2-5 better. CDR3 length: 15 amino acids. CDR1 is LGHNA and CDR2 is YSLEER in the germline V gene. The CDR3: CASSQERQGTATQYF. DNA of the CDR3: TGCGCCAGCAGCCAGGAAAGACAGGGAACTGCGACCCAGTACTTC.